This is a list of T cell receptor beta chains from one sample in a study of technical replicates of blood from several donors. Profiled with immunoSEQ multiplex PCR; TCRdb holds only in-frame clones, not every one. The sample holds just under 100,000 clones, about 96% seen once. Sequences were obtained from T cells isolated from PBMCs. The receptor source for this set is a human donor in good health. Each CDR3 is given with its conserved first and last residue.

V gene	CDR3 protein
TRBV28	CASSLWGQGGNQPQHF
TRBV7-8	CASSRSLEGFGNQPQHF
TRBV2	CASLGQPNQPQHF
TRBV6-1	CASSATGMQETQYF
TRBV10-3	CAISESSGQGGQKLFF
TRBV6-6	CASSYTSADTQYF
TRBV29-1	CNVELAGNNEQFF
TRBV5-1	CASSLGTLAGGKYNEQFF
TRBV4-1	CASSQKRPTNEKLFF
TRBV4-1	CASSLGMTNEKLFF
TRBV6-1	CASEWGIYEQYF
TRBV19	CASGTDDQPQHF
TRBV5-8	CASSSWRTGGHNEQFF
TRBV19	CASSMGGYTEAFF
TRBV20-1	CSRKAGTEAFF
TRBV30	CAWAAGQGIGYGYTF
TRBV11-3	CASSSERVPTDTQYF
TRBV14	CASSQDIQDEQYF
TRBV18	CASSPLWSGTSTDTQYF
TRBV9	CASSEQGTEAFF
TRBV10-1	CASSESGATQYF
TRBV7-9	CASSFSQGPHYGYTF